A selection of T cell receptor beta chains follows, all from one sample in a study of blood T cell repertoires in COVID-19. Assay: immunoSEQ multiplex PCR; the TCRdb copy retains only in-frame clones and omits some. The table has some 150,000 clones, 83% seen once. The material sequenced was peripheral blood. The receptors originated from a woman aged 60 to 75 with COVID-19, enrolled during active disease. Each CDR3 is given with its conserved first and last residue. A D gene is named only where the DNA matches it firmly. Clone size, where shown, is once, few, many, or a class for clones that have expanded.

d_call j_call clone_size v_call cdr3_length cdr3_aa
TRBD2 TRBJ2-1 once TRBV4-2 15 CASSQGLAGVNEQFF
NA TRBJ1-1 NA TRBV10-1 13 CASSEGASTEAFF
TRBD2 TRBJ2-1 NA TRBV14 15 CASSQLAGGYNEQFF
TRBD1 TRBJ1-1 NA TRBV7-9 16 CASSDWTGAGITEAFF
TRBD1 TRBJ1-2 NA TRBV9 13 CASSVTGVRGYTF
TRBD1 TRBJ2-1 NA TRBV24-1 16 CATSDWGQGGYNEQFF
TRBD1 TRBJ1-1 NA TRBV7-3 13 CASSRRQGSEAFF
NA TRBJ1-2 NA TRBV6-5 14 CASRDAQGNYGYTF
TRBD1 TRBJ2-1 NA TRBV18 15 CASSPSRDRVHEQFF
NA TRBJ2-5 NA TRBV1 12 CTSSQDEETQYF
NA TRBJ2-3 NA TRBV12-5 15 CASGKTGLRTDTQYF
TRBD2 TRBJ2-1 NA TRBV7-9 15 CASSLGLAGTDEQFF
TRBD1 TRBJ1-1 NA TRBV14 13 CASSQDRTTGAFF
NA TRBJ2-2 NA TRBV5-4 15 CASSFGLQGAGELFF
TRBD1 TRBJ2-1 NA TRBV13 15 CASSLGGQGNNEQFF
NA TRBJ2-2 NA TRBV5-1 15 CASSLATGPSGELFF
NA TRBJ1-1 NA TRBV18 12 CASSPWDSTPFF
TRBD2 TRBJ2-1 NA TRBV5-6 14 CASSLIRGDNEQFF
NA TRBJ1-5 NA TRBV19 18 CASSMGASITGSNQPQHF
TRBD1 TRBJ1-5 once TRBV6-1 16 CASSDRTGISNQPQHF
NA TRBJ1-6 NA TRBV15 14 CATSRAAGNSPLHF
NA TRBJ1-2 NA TRBV6-1 17 CASSEAHGYLANYGYTF
NA TRBJ2-5 NA TRBV5-1 12 CASSLSEETQYF
NA TRBJ1-1 few TRBV12-3/TRBV12-4 12 CASRPGNTEAFF
NA TRBJ2-2 once TRBV7-3 15 CASSPYVTNTGELFF
TRBD2 TRBJ2-4 NA TRBV3-1/TRBV3-2 14 CASSQRASGNIQYF
NA TRBJ2-1 NA TRBV29-1 10 CSVDQNEQFF
NA TRBJ1-4 NA TRBV7-3 16 CASSLRGPATNEKLFF
TRBD2 TRBJ2-7 NA TRBV27 14 CASSFLAGSYEQYF
TRBD1 TRBJ1-1 NA TRBV6-5 14 CASSYYRGNTEAFF
TRBD1 TRBJ1-4 NA TRBV10-2 15 CASKDRGGLGEKLFF
NA TRBJ1-4 NA TRBV9 12 CASSGRGGKLFF
TRBD1 TRBJ1-4 once TRBV3-1/TRBV3-2 15 CASSPGTGGSEKLFF
NA TRBJ2-1 NA TRBV3-1/TRBV3-2 14 CASSDYPDLDEQFF
TRBD1 TRBJ1-2 once TRBV10-3 15 CAIRDSEPQDYGYTF
NA TRBJ1-6 NA TRBV18 15 CASSPLPRGDSPLHF
NA TRBJ2-3 NA TRBV18 14 CASSPRTAEDTQYF
TRBD1 TRBJ1-1 NA TRBV14 17 CASSQGRTGGLNTEAFF
TRBD1 TRBJ2-7 NA TRBV12-3/TRBV12-4 13 CASSIGQGFEQYF
TRBD1 TRBJ1-5 NA TRBV7-9 14 CASSLDRGNQPQHF
NA TRBJ2-2 NA TRBV19 14 CASSMVQTGGELFF
NA TRBJ2-4 NA TRBV4-1 15 CASSQAHLRGYIQYF
NA TRBJ1-4 NA TRBV6-5 14 CASSMTGENEKLFF
TRBD2 TRBJ2-3 many TRBV6-4 15 CASSDRAGGPDTQYF
NA TRBJ1-2 NA TRBV15 12 CATSNRFYGYTF
TRBD1 TRBJ2-5 NA TRBV10-1 15 CASSESWTGQETQYF
NA TRBJ2-7 NA TRBV11-2 15 CASSLRDTGSYEQYF
TRBD1 TRBJ1-5 NA TRBV2 15 CASSREQGFNQPQHF
TRBD2 TRBJ2-3 NA TRBV7-7 15 CASSLGGGTTDTQYF
TRBD2 TRBJ2-2 once TRBV9 18 CASSKGLAGGGDTGELFF
NA TRBJ1-5 few TRBV12-5 15 CASGQGPYSNQPQHF
NA TRBJ2-1 NA TRBV5-1 15 CASSLDSLSYNEQFF
NA TRBJ1-3 NA TRBV19 15 CASKDRGSSGNTIYF
NA TRBJ1-1 NA TRBV6-5 14 CASSYYGTMAEAFF
TRBD2 TRBJ2-1 NA TRBV7-3 16 CASSVKGLGGYNEQFF
TRBD2 TRBJ2-7 NA TRBV7-2 16 CASSLTGAGARSEQYF
NA TRBJ1-1 NA TRBV18 17 CASSPGFVRGGVTEAFF
TRBD2 TRBJ2-1 NA TRBV5-6 14 CASSFRTRGSEQFF